The present T cell receptor beta chain was sequenced within a study of immune evolution from preneoplasia to lung adenocarcinoma. Overall study context: HLA loss of heterozygosity: about 7% AIS, about 15% MIA, over 25% ADC, none AAH. Study results and caveats: Top clone share appeared to fall from AAH through AIS, MIA, adenocarcinoma.

Some clones are missing from TCRdb's copy, which holds only in-frame ones; the method was immunoSEQ multiplex PCR. The sample carries under 8,500 clones, approximately 80% recorded once. Macro-dissection enriched premalignant or tumor cells before nucleic acid extraction. Details on this clone: As yet, its antigen is unknown.

This TCR was sampled from a person aged 50 or older with lung adenocarcinoma. Sample: FFPE minimally invasive lung adenocarcinoma tissue.

CDR3 bases: TGTGCCAGCAGTTCCGACAGGGGTCCCGGCACAGATACGCAGTATTTT. Translated, it gives CASSSDRGPGTDTQYF. This chain links TRBV27 with TRBJ2-3; 8 nucleotides agree with TRBD1. Germline V gene sequence: CDR1 MNHEY, CDR2 SMNVEV (reference sequence). V was pared by 4 bases and J by 1 base, with 7 bases of the junction left unmatched. The CDR3 runs to 16 residues.